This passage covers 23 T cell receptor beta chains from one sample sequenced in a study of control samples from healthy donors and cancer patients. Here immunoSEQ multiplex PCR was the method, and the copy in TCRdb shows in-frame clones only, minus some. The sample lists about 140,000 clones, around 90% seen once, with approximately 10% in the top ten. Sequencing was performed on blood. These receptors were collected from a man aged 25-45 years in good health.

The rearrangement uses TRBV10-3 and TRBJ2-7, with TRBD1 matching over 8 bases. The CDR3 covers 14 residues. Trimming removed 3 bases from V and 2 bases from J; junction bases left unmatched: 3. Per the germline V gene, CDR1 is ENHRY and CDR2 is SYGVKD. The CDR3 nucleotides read TGTGCCATCAGTGACCGGACAGGGACCTACGAGCAGTACTTC. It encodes CAISDRTGTYEQYF.

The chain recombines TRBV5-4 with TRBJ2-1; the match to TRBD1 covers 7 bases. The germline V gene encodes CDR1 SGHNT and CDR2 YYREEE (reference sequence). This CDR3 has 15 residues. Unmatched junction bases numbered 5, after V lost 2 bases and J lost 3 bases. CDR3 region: CASSLPGQNYNEQFF. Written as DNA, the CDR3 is TGTGCCAGCAGCTTACCGGGACAGAACTACAATGAGCAGTTCTTC.

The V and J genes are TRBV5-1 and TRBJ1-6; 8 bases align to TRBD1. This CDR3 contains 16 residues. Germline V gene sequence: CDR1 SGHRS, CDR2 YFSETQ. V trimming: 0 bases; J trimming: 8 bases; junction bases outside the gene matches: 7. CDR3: CASSLGDDRGYSPLHF. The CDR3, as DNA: TGCGCCAGCAGCTTGGGGGACGACAGGGGTTATTCACCCCTCCACTTT.

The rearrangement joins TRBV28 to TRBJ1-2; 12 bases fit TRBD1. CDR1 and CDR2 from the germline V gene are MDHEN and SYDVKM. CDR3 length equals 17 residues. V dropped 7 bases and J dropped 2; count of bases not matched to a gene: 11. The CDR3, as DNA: TGTGCCAGCATCCCTTCCGGGACAGGGGGCGCGAACTATGGCTACACCTTC. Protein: CASIPSGTGGANYGYTF.

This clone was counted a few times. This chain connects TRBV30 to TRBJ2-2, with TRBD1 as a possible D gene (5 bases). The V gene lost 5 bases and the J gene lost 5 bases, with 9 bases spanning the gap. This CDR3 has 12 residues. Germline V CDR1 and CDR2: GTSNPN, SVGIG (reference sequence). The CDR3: CAWGRTTGELFF. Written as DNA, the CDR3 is TGTGCCTGGGGGCGGACAACCGGGGAGCTGTTTTTT.

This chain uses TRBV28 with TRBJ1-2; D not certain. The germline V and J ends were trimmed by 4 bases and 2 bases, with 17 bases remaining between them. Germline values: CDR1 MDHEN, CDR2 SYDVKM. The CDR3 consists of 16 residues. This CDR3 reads CASSSRVDSSNYGYTF. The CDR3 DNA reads TGTGCCAGCAGTTCTCGTGTCGACTCTTCAAACTATGGCTACACCTTC.

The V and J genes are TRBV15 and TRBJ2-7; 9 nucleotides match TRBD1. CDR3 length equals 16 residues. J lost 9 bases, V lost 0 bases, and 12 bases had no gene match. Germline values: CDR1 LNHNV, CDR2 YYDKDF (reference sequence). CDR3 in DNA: TGTGCCACCAGCAGAGATCCCCAGGGGACAGGGAATATGCAGTACTTC. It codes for CATSRDPQGTGNMQYF. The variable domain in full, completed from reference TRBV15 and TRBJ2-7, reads DAMVIQNPRYQVTQFGKPVTLSCSQTLNHNVMYWYQQKSSQAPKLLFHYYDKDFNNEADTPDNFQSRRPNTSFCFLDIRSPGLGDTAMYLCATSRDPQGTGNMQYFGPGTRLTVT.

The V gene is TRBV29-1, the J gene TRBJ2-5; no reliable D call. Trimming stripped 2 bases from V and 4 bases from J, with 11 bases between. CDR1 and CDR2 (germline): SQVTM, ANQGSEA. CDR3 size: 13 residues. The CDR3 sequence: CSVEFVGRETQYF. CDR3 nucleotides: TGCAGCGTTGAATTTGTAGGGCGAGAGACCCAGTACTTC.

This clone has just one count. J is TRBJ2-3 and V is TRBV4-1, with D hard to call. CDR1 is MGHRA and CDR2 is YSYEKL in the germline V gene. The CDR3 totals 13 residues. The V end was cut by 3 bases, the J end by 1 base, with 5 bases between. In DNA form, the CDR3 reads TGCGCCAGCAGCCAGACCGGCACAGATACGCAGTATTTT. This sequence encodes CASSQTGTDTQYF.

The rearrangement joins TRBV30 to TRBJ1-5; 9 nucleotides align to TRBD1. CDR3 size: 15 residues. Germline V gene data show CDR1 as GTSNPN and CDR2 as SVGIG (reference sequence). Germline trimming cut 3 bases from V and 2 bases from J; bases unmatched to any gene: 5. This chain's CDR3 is CAWSSGQGRNQPQHF. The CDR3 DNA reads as TGTGCCTGGAGCTCAGGACAGGGGCGCAATCAGCCCCAGCATTTT.

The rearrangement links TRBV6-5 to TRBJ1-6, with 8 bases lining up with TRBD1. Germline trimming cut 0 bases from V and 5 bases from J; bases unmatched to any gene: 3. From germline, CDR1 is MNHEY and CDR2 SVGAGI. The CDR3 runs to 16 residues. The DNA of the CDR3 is TGTGCCAGCAGTTACTCGGACAGGGCAAATAATTCACCCCTCCACTTT. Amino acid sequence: CASSYSDRANNSPLHF.

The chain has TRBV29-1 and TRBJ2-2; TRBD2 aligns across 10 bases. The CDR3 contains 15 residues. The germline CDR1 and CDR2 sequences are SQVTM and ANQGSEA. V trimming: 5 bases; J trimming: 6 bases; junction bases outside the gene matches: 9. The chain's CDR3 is CSVCIESGRAGELFF. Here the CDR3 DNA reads TGCAGCGTTTGTATTGAGAGCGGGAGGGCCGGGGAGCTGTTTTTT.

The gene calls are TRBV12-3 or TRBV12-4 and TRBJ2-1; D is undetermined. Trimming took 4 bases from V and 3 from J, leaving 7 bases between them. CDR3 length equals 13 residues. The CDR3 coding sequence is TGTGCCAGCAGTTACGTCGGCTACAATGAGCAGTTCTTC. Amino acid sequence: CASSYVGYNEQFF.

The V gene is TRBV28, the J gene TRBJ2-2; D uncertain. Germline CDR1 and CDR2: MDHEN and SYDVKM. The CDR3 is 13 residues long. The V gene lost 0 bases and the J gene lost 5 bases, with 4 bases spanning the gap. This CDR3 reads CASSLWGTGELFF. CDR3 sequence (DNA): TGTGCCAGCAGTTTATGGGGGACCGGGGAGCTGTTTTTT.

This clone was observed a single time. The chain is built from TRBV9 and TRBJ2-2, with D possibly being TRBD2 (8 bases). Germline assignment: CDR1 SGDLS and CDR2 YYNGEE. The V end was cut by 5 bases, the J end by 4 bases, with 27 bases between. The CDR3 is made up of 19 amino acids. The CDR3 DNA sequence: TGTGCCAGCAGTTCCTATACGGGGGGGAGGACAGGACTCACCGGGGAGCTGTTTTTT. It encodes CASSSYTGGRTGLTGELFF. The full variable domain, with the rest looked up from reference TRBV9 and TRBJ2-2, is DSGVTQTPKHLITATGQRVTLRCSPRSGDLSVYWYQQSLDQGLQFLIQYYNGEERAKGNILERFSAQQFPDLHSELNLSSLELGDSALYFCASSSYTGGRTGLTGELFFGEGSRLTVL.

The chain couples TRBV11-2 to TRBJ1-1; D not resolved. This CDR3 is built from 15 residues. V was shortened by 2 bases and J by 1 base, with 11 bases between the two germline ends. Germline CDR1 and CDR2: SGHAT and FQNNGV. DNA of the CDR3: TGTGCCAGCAGCTTAAGGTTAGGAGGGAACACTGAAGCTTTCTTT. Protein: CASSLRLGGNTEAFF.

CDR3 in DNA: TGTGCCTGGAGTGTAGGAGACGAGCAGTACTTC. This translates into CAWSVGDEQYF. The V gene is TRBV30, the J gene TRBJ2-7; unclear D gene. Germline V gene data show CDR1 as GTSNPN and CDR2 as SVGIG (reference sequence). Trimming removed 0 bases at V and 5 bases at J, with 5 bases between. This CDR3 is built from 11 residues.

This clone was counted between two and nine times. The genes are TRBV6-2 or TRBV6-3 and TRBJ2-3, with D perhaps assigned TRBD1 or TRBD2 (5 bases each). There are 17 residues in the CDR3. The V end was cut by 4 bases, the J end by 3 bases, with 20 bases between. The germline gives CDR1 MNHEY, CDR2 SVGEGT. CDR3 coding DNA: TGTGCCAGCAGTTCCCCGTTCGGGACGGAGATGACAGATACGCAGTATTTT. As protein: CASSSPFGTEMTDTQYF.

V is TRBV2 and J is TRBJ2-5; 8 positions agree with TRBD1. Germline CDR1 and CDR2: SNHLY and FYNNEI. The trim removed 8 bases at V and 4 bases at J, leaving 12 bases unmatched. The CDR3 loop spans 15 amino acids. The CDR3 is CASPKAGQGTETQYF. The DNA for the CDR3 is TGTGCCAGCCCAAAAGCCGGACAGGGAACAGAGACCCAGTACTTC.

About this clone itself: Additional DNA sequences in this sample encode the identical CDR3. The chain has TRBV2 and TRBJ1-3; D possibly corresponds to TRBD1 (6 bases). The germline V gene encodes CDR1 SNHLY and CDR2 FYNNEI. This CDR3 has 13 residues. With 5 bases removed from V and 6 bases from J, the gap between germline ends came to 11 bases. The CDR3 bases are TGTGCCAGCAGTCTAAACAGGGTAAACACCATATATTTT. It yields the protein CASSLNRVNTIYF. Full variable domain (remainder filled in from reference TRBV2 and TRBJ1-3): EPEVTQTPSHQVTQMGQEVILRCVPISNHLYFYWYRQILGQKVEFLVSFYNNEISEKSEIFDDQFSVERPDGSNFTLKIRSTKLEDSAMYFCASSLNRVNTIYFGEGSWLTVV.

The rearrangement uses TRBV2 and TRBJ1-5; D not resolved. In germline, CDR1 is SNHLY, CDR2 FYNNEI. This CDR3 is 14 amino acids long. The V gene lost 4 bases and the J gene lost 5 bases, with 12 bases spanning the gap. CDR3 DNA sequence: TGTGCCAGCAGTGGTAGAAACGGGTATCAGCCCCAGCATTTT. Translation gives CASSGRNGYQPQHF.

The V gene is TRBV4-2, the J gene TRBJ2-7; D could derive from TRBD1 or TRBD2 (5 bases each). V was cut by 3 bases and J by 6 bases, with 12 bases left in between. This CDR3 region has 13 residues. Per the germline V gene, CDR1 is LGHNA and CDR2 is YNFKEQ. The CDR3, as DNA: TGTGCCAGCAGCCAGGGACCTTGGGGCGAGCAGTACTTC. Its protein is CASSQGPWGEQYF.

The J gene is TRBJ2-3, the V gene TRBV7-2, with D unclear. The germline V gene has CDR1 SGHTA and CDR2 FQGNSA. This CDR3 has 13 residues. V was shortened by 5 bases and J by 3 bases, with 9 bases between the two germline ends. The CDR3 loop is CASSLAETDTQYF. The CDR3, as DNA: TGTGCCAGCAGCCTCGCGGAGACAGATACGCAGTATTTT. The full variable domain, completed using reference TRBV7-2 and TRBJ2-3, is GAGVSQSPSNKVTEKGKDVELRCDPISGHTALYWYRQSLGQGLEFLIYFQGNSAPDKSGLPSDRFSAERTGGSVSTLTIQRTQQEDSAVYLCASSLAETDTQYFGPGTRLTVL.